These T cell receptor beta chains were read from a single sample in a study of shared clonotypes between healthy human individuals. Profiling relied on immunoSEQ multiplex PCR, and the TCRdb table lists in-frame clones only, not all of them. The sample yields about 1.5 million clones, 95% to 99% seen once. Material: naive CD4+ T cells sorted from blood. Every receptor here comes from a man younger than 45 in good health. Each CDR3 is given with its conserved first and last residue. Each record gives: CDR3 length, J gene, D gene, clone size, V gene, CDR3 DNA, CDR3 protein. D genes are given only for firm matches. For some rows the clone size is stated as once, few or many, or as a class when expanded; others skip it.

16 | TRBJ1-1 | . | . | TRBV9 | TGTGCCAGCAGCGTAGGTCACAGAATAGGGAACACTGAAGCTTTCTTT | CASSVGHRIGNTEAFF
14 | TRBJ1-1 | . | . | TRBV5-1 | TGCGCCAGCAGCACCCGCTCCCGGAACACTGAAGCTTTCTTT | CASSTRSRNTEAFF
14 | TRBJ2-7 | . | . | TRBV18 | TGTGCCAGCTCACCAGTAGTGGCCTCCTACGAGCAGTACTTC | CASSPVVASYEQYF
15 | TRBJ2-7 | . | . | TRBV18 | TGTGCCAGCTCACCACCGGCTAGCGAGACCTACGAGCAGTACTTC | CASSPPASETYEQYF
15 | TRBJ2-1 | . | . | TRBV5-4 | TGTGCCAGCAGCTTGGAGGGGGGCCTGATCCAAGAGCAGTTCTTC | CASSLEGGLIQEQFF
15 | TRBJ2-7 | . | . | TRBV7-9 | TGTGCCAGCAGCTCGACAGCGCAAACCGCCTACGAGCAGTACTTC | CASSSTAQTAYEQYF
13 | TRBJ2-3 | . | . | TRBV4-3 | TGCGCCAGCAGCCAAGTAGGGCCAGGGACGCAGTATTTT | CASSQVGPGTQYF
13 | TRBJ2-5 | . | . | TRBV10-3 | TGTGCCATCAGTCTACAGGGCCAAGAGACCCAGTACTTC | CAISLQGQETQYF
14 | TRBJ2-5 | . | . | TRBV7-8 | TGTGCCAGCAGCTCTTGGGAGGGGGGAAAGACCCAGTACTTC | CASSSWEGGKTQYF
12 | TRBJ2-7 | . | . | TRBV28 | TGTGCCAGCAGTTTAAGGCAGGGCGAGCAGTACTTC | CASSLRQGEQYF
14 | TRBJ2-1 | . | . | TRBV27 | TGTGCCAGCAGTTTAGGTCTGAAATACAATGAGCAGTTCTTC | CASSLGLKYNEQFF
11 | TRBJ2-3 | . | . | TRBV2 | TGTGGAGGGCTGGGTGACGGTACGCAGTATTTT | CGGLGDGTQYF
16 | TRBJ1-1 | . | once | TRBV27 | TGTGCCAGCAGTCATATCAGGGGATTGGGGAACACTGAAGCTTTCTTT | CASSHIRGLGNTEAFF
14 | TRBJ1-4 | . | once | TRBV29-1 | TGCAGCGTCCGCGCGCGGCCTTTTGAGGAAAAACTGTTTTTT | CSVRARPFEEKLFF
10 | TRBJ2-5 | . | . | TRBV20-1 | TGCAGTGCATCCCAAGAGACCCAGTACTTC | CSASQETQYF
14 | TRBJ1-5 | . | . | TRBV5-1 | TGCGCCAGCAGCTTATCGACGGACTCAGGGCCCCAGCATTTT | CASSLSTDSGPQHF
15 | TRBJ1-1 | TRBD1 | . | TRBV5-1 | TGCGCCAGCAGCCCCTCGGGACAGGTGAACACTGAAGCTTTCTTT | CASSPSGQVNTEAFF